A selection of T cell receptor beta chains follows, all from one sample in a study of blood T cell repertoires in COVID-19. Data came from immunoSEQ multiplex PCR; TCRdb stores just in-frame clones and leaves some out. The sample shows 21,000 or so clones, more than 70% of them seen only once. Sequencing used peripheral blood. The source is a human donor in a cohort sampled during active COVID-19. The donor label of this sample is uncertain. Both conserved end residues are part of each CDR3. The D gene is left open where the match is weak. The listing skips clone size in some rows; elsewhere it reads once, few, many or a size class.

length	J	D	V	size	DNA	CDR3
11	TRBJ2-2	TRBD1	TRBV29-1	once	TGCAGTACTCAGGGGGCCGGGGAGCTGTTTTTT	CSTQGAGELFF
13	TRBJ2-7	-	TRBV5-4	-	TGTGCCAGCAGTGCGGGGAGCTCCTACGAGCAGTACTTC	CASSAGSSYEQYF
15	TRBJ2-3	TRBD2	TRBV6-4	-	TGTGCCAGCAGTGACTCAGCGGGAGGTTTTGATACGCAGTATTTT	CASSDSAGGFDTQYF
15	TRBJ1-5	TRBD1	TRBV6-5	-	TGTGCCAGCAGGCCGGGACAGGGGGCGCCTCAGCCCCAGCATTTT	CASRPGQGAPQPQHF
14	TRBJ2-7	TRBD1	TRBV5-1	-	TGCGCCAGCCGACGGGACAGGGTCGCCTACGAGCAGTACTTC	CASRRDRVAYEQYF
14	TRBJ2-2	-	TRBV30	-	TGTGCCTGGAGCGGGTTAGTGGCCACCGGGGAGCTGTTTTTT	CAWSGLVATGELFF
15	TRBJ2-5	TRBD2	TRBV6-6	-	TGTGCCAGCAGTCAGATGCTAGCGGGAAAAGAGACCCAGTACTTC	CASSQMLAGKETQYF
14	TRBJ2-7	-	TRBV6-1	-	TGTGCCAGCAGTGAACAGCGGTTCGTCGACGAGCAGTACTTC	CASSEQRFVDEQYF
17	TRBJ1-5	TRBD1	TRBV7-8	-	TGTGCCAGCAGCTTAAGGGACAGGGGGTGGCCTAATCAGCCCCAGCATTTT	CASSLRDRGWPNQPQHF
13	TRBJ2-1	-	TRBV12-5	once	TGTGCTAGTGGTTTGACTTCCTACAATGAGCAGTTCTTC	CASGLTSYNEQFF
15	TRBJ2-7	TRBD1	TRBV27	-	TGTGCCAGCAGTTTATCCCGGACAGGCCGGGGCGAGCAGTACTTC	CASSLSRTGRGEQYF
15	TRBJ1-4	TRBD1	TRBV7-9	-	TGTGCCAGCACAGGGGGCGCGGAAACTAATGAAAAACTGTTTTTT	CASTGGAETNEKLFF
15	TRBJ2-4	TRBD1	TRBV7-9	-	TGTGCCAGCAGCCCCCGACAGGGCGAAGCCGTCATTCAGTACTTC	CASSPRQGEAVIQYF
12	TRBJ2-7	-	TRBV10-3	once	TGTGCCATCAGTGAGACGAGGGATGAGCAGTACTTC	CAISETRDEQYF